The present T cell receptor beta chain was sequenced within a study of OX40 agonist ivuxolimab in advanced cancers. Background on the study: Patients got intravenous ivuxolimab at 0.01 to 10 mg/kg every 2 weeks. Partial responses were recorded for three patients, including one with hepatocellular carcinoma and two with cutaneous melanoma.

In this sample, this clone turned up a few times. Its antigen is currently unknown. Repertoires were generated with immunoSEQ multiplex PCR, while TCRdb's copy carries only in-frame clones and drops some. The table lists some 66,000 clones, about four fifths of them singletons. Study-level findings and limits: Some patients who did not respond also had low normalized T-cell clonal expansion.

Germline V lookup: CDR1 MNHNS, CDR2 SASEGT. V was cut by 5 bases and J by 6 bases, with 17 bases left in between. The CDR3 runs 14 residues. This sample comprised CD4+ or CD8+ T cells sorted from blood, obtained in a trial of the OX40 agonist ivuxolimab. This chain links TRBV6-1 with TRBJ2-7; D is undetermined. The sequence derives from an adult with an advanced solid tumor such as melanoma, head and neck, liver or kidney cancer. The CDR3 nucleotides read TGTGCCAGCAGTTCTGTTCCCACGTTGGGCGAGCAGTACTTC. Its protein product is CASSSVPTLGEQYF.